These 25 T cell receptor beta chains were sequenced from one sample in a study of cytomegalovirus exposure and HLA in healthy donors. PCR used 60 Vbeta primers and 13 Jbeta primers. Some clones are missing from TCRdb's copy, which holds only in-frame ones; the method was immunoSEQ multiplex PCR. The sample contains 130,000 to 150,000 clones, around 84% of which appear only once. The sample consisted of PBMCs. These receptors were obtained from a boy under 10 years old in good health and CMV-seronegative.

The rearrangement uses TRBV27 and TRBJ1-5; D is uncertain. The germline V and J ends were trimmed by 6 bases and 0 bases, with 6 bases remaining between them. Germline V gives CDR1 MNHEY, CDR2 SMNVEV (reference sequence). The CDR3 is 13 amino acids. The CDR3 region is CASRANSNQPQHF. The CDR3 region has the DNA TGTGCCAGCAGGGCCAATAGCAATCAGCCCCAGCATTTT.

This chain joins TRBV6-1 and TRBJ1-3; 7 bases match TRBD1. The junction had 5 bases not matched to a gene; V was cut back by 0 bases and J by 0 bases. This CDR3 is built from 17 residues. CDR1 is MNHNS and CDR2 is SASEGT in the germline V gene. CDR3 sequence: CASSEARDRLSGNTIYF. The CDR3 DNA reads TGTGCCAGCAGTGAAGCTCGGGACAGACTCTCTGGAAACACCATATATTTT.

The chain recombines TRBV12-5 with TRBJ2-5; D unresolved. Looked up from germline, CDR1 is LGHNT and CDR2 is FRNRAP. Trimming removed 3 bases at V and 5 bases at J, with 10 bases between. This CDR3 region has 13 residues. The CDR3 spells CASGLPVGETQYF. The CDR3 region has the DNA TGTGCTAGTGGTTTACCGGTGGGCGAGACCCAGTACTTC.

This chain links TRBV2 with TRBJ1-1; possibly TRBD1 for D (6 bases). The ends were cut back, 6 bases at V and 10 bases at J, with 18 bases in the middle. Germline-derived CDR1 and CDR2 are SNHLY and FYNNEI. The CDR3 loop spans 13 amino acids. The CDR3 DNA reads TGTGCCAGCAGAATGGACAGCGGTTGGGGAGCTTTCTTT. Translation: CASRMDSGWGAFF. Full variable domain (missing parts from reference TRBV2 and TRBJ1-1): EPEVTQTPSHQVTQMGQEVILRCVPISNHLYFYWYRQILGQKVEFLVSFYNNEISEKSEIFDDQFSVERPDGSNFTLKIRSTKLEDSAMYFCASRMDSGWGAFFGQGTRLTVV.

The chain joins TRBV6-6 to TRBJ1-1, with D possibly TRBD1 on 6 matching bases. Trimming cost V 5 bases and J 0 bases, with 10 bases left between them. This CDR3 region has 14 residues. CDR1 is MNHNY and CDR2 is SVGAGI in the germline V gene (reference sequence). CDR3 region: CASSDRRMNTEAFF. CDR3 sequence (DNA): TGTGCCAGCAGTGACAGGCGGATGAACACTGAAGCTTTCTTT.

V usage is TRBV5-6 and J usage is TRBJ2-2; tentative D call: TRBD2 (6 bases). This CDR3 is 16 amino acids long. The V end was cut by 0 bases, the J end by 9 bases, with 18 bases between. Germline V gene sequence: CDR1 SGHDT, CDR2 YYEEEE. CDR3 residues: CASSLAPAGAVRELFF. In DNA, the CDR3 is TGTGCCAGCAGCTTGGCCCCAGCGGGTGCCGTCCGGGAGCTGTTTTTT.

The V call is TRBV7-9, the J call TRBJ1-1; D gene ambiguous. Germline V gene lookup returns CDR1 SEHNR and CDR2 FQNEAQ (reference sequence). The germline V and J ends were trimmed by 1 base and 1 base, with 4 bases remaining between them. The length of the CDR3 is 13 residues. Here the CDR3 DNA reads TGTGCCAGCAGCTTAGAACAGAACACTGAAGCTTTCTTT. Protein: CASSLEQNTEAFF.

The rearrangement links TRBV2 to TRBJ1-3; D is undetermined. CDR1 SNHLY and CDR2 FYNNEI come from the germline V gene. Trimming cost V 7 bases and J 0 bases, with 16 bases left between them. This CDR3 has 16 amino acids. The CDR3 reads CASMSDFAVSGNTIYF. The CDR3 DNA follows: TGTGCCAGCATGTCGGATTTCGCGGTCTCTGGAAACACCATATATTTT.

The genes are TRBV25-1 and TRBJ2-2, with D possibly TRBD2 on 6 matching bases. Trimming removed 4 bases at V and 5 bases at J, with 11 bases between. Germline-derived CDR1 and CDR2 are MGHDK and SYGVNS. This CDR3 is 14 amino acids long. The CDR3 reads CASSVTRGTGELFF. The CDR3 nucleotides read TGTGCCAGCAGTGTCACACGGGGGACCGGGGAGCTGTTTTTT.

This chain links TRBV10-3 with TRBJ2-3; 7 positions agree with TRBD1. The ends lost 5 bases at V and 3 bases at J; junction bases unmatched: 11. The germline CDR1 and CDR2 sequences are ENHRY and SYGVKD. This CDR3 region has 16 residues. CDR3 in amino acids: CAISTRQGRGTDTQYF. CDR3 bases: TGTGCCATCAGTACTCGACAGGGACGAGGAACAGATACGCAGTATTTT.

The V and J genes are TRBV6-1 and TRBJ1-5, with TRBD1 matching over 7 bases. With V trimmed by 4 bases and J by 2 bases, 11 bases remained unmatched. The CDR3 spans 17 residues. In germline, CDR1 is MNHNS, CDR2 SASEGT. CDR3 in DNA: TGTGCCAGCAGTGGAGAGAGGGGGCGCGTGGGCAATCAGCCCCAGCATTTT. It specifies CASSGERGRVGNQPQHF.

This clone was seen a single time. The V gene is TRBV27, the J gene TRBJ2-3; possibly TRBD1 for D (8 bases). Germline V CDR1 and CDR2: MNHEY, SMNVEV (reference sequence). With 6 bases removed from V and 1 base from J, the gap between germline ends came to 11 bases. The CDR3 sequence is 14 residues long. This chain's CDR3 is CASRAGQGTDTQYF. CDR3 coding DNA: TGTGCCAGCAGAGCGGGACAGGGCACAGATACGCAGTATTTT.

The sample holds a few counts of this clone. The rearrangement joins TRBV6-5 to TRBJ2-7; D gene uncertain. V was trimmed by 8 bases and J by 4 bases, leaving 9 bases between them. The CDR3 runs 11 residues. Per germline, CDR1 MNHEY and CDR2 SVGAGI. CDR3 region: CASRTEYEQYF. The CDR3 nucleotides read TGTGCCAGCCGTACAGAATACGAGCAGTACTTC.

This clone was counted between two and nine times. The CDR3 loop is CASSPPGGLRRQETQYF. CDR3 in DNA: TGTGCCAGCAGCCCCCCGGGCGGACTCCGTCGGCAAGAGACCCAGTACTTC. The gene calls are TRBV7-9 and TRBJ2-5; possibly TRBD2 for D (5 bases). Trimming cost V 5 bases and J 2 bases, with 21 bases left between them. Germline loops: CDR1 SEHNR, CDR2 FQNEAQ (reference sequence). The CDR3 sequence is 17 residues long.

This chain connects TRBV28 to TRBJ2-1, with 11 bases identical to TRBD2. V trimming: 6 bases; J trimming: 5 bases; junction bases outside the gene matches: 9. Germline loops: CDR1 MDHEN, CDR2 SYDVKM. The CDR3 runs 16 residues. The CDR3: CASSPLAGVRNNEQFF. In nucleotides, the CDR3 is TGTGCCAGCAGCCCACTAGCGGGAGTCCGCAACAATGAGCAGTTCTTC.

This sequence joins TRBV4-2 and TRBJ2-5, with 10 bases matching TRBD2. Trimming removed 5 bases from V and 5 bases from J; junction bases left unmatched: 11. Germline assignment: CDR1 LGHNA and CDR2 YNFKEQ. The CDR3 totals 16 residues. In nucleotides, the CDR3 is TGTGCCAGCAGCTCCGGGACTAGCGAGCATTGGGAGACCCAGTACTTC. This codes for CASSSGTSEHWETQYF.

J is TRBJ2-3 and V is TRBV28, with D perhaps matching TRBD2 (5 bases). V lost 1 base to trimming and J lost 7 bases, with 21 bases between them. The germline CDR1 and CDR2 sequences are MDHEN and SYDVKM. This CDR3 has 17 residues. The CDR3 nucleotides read TGTGCCAGCAGTTTATTTCCGGATAGCGAGTACGGGCATACGCAGTATTTT. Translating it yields CASSLFPDSEYGHTQYF.

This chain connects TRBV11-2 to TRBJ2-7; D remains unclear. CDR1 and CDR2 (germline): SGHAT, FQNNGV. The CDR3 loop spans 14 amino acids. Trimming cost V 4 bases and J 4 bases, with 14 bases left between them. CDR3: CASSSQRPKYEQYF. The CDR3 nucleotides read TGTGCCAGCAGCTCCCAGAGGCCCAAATACGAGCAGTACTTC.

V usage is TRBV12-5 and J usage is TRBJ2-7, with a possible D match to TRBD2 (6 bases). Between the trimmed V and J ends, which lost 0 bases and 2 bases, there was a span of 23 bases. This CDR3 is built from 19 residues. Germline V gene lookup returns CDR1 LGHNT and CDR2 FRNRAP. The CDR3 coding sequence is TGTGCTAGTGGTTTGGTACTTTATCGGGAGCGGGTCGTAACCTACGAGCAGTACTTC. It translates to CASGLVLYRERVVTYEQYF.

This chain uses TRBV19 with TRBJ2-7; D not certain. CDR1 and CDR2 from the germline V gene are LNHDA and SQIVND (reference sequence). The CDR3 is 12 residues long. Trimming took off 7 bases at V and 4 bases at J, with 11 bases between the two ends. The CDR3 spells CASNAPPYEQYF. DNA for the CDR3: TGTGCCAGTAACGCGCCACCATACGAGCAGTACTTC.

The CDR3 DNA reads TGTGCCAGCAGCTTGGTTGACAGGGTAAACGGCTACACCTTC. It specifies CASSLVDRVNGYTF. The J gene is TRBJ1-2, the V gene TRBV5-6; 7 bases are a match to TRBD1. The CDR3 has 14 amino acids. Germline-derived CDR1 and CDR2 are SGHDT and YYEEEE. J was trimmed by 8 bases and V by 0 bases; bases with no gene match: 7.

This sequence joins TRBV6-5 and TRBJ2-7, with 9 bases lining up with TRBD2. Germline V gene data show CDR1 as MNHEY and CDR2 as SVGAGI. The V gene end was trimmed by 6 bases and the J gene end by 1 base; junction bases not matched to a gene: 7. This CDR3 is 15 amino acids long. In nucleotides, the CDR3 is TGTGCCAGCAGCCGCAGACTAGCGGAATCCTACGAGCAGTACTTC. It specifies CASSRRLAESYEQYF.

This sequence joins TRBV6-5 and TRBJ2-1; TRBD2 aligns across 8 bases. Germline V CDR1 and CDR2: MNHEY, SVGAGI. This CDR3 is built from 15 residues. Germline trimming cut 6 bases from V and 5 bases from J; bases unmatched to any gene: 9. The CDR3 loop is CASRYGGAQNNEQFF. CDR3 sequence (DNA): TGTGCCAGCAGGTACGGGGGGGCCCAAAACAATGAGCAGTTCTTC.

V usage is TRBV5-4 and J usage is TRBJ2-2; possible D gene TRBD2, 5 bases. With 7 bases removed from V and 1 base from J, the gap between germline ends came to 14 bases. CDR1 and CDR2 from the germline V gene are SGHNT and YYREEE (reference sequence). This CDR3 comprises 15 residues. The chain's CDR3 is CASSGRGLNTGELFF. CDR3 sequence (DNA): TGTGCCAGCTCCGGACGGGGATTGAACACCGGGGAGCTGTTTTTT. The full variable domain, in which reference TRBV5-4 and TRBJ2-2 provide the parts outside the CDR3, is ETGVTQSPTHLIKTRGQQVTLRCSSQSGHNTVSWYQQALGQGPQFIFQYYREEENGRGNFPPRFSGLQFPNYSSELNVNALELDDSALYLCASSGRGLNTGELFFGEGSRLTVL.

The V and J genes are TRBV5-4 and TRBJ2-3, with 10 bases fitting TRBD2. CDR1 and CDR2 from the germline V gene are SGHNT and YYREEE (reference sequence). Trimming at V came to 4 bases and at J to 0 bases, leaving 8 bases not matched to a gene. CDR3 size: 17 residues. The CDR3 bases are TGTGCCAGCAGCCCGTTTCCTAGCGGGGGTAGCACAGATACGCAGTATTTT. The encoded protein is CASSPFPSGGSTDTQYF.